This TCR beta chain was identified in a study of shared clonotypes between healthy human individuals. Researchers ran the assay at a deep level. Produced via immunoSEQ multiplex PCR; TCRdb's table is partial and in-frame only. The profile covers 2 million to 2.5 million clones, with under 95% appearing a single time and 0.37% taken by the ten largest. The source material was naive CD4+ T cells from PBMCs. The subset here: CD45RA+ positively selected. The origin of this receptor is a man aged 18-30 years in good health. Some clones in this sample may be carry-over from other donors' samples.

The CDR3 loop reads CASSSNIGTPNYGYTF. CDR3 coding DNA: TGTGCCAGCAGCTCTAATATCGGGACACCAAACTATGGCTACACCTTC. The chain combines TRBV11-2 with TRBJ1-2, with D perhaps TRBD1 (6 bases). Trimming stripped 4 bases from V and 2 bases from J, with 17 bases between. The CDR3 runs to 16 residues. Germline assignment: CDR1 SGHAT and CDR2 FQNNGV.